The 27 T cell receptor beta chains presented below share a single source sample, sequenced in a study of control samples from healthy donors and cancer patients. TCRdb keeps only in-frame clones here, not all; method: immunoSEQ multiplex PCR. The data contain 140,000 or so clones, just under 95% of them singletons. What was sequenced was PBMCs. These receptors originate from a man aged 55 to 69 with colorectal cancer.

The count of this clone is one. A read error may produce the germline difference seen at one junction end. The chain is built from TRBV6-6 and TRBJ1-5, with D possibly TRBD1 on 5 matching bases. The germline gives CDR1 MNHNY, CDR2 SVGAGI (reference sequence). CDR3 length equals 14 residues. CDR3 sequence: CASSNSQGNQPQHF. Written as DNA, the CDR3 is TGTGCCAGCAGTAACTCCCAGGGTAATCAGCCCCAGCATTTT.

The chain links TRBV11-2 to TRBJ2-1; no reliable D call. Germline-derived CDR1 and CDR2 are SGHAT and FQNNGV. V lost 5 bases and J 3 bases, leaving 5 bases between the germline ends. The CDR3 is made up of 12 amino acids. The CDR3: CASSPLYNEQFF. CDR3 DNA sequence: TGTGCCAGCAGCCCCCTCTACAATGAGCAGTTCTTC.

This chain joins TRBV30 and TRBJ2-5; maybe TRBD2 (6 bases). The V gene's germline CDR1 is GTSNPN and CDR2 SVGIG (reference sequence). The CDR3 spans 14 residues. V lost 5 bases and J 9 bases, leaving 22 bases between the germline ends. CDR3 sequence: CAWCGAGPLRAQYF. DNA of the CDR3: TGTGCCTGGTGCGGGGCGGGGCCCTTGCGGGCCCAGTACTTC.

This sequence joins TRBV6-5 and TRBJ1-6; TRBD1 is a possible D gene (5 bases). Germline loops: CDR1 MNHEY, CDR2 SVGAGI. The V end was cut by 11 bases, the J end by 8 bases, with 22 bases between. The CDR3 contains 15 residues. DNA of the CDR3: TGTGCCGAGAGCGGGGGTGGGGATTGGTATTCACCCCTCCACTTT. This translates into CAESGGGDWYSPLHF.

V is TRBV6-2 or TRBV6-3 and J is TRBJ2-5, with 9 bases matching TRBD2. The germline V gene has CDR1 MNHEY and CDR2 SVGEGT. J gave up 5 bases and V 8 bases, and 6 bases lay outside the gene matches. This CDR3 spans 13 amino acids. As DNA, the CDR3 is TGTGCCAGCGGCCTAGCGGGGCTGGAGACCCAGTACTTC. Translated, it gives CASGLAGLETQYF.

V usage is TRBV9 and J usage is TRBJ2-7; tentative D call: TRBD1 (6 bases). From germline, CDR1 is SGDLS and CDR2 YYNGEE. The germline V and J ends were trimmed by 2 bases and 12 bases, with 18 bases remaining between them. The CDR3 is 13 residues long. CDR3 loop: CASSVQGSPSLYF. CDR3 in DNA: TGTGCCAGCAGCGTCCAGGGGAGTCCCTCCCTGTACTTC.

The chain recombines TRBV20-1 with TRBJ1-1; D gene ambiguous. V lost 3 bases to trimming and J lost 5 bases, with 4 bases between them. The CDR3 totals 10 residues. The V gene's germline CDR1 is DFQATT and CDR2 SNEGSKA (reference sequence). The CDR3 is CSARKTEAFF. CDR3 bases: TGCAGTGCTAGGAAGACTGAAGCTTTCTTT.

The CDR3 sequence: CASSGPGTGLNSPLHF. The CDR3 DNA reads TGTGCCAGCAGTGGGCCTGGGACAGGGTTGAATTCACCCCTCCACTTT. The chain combines TRBV25-1 with TRBJ1-6; TRBD1 agrees at 9 bases. From germline, CDR1 is MGHDK and CDR2 SYGVNS. The CDR3 extends over 16 amino acids. With 4 bases clipped from V and 7 bases from J, the junction kept 8 bases outside the gene matches.

The rearrangement links TRBV9 to TRBJ2-1; the D is unclear. Deletions cut 2 bases from V and 10 bases from J, with 10 bases between. The CDR3 runs to 12 residues. Germline lookup yields CDR1 SGDLS and CDR2 YYNGEE. CDR3 sequence reads: CASSVALREQFF. For the CDR3, the DNA is TGTGCCAGCAGCGTCGCCCTTCGGGAGCAGTTCTTC. The full variable domain, in which reference TRBV9 and TRBJ2-1 provide the parts outside the CDR3, is DSGVTQTPKHLITATGQRVTLRCSPRSGDLSVYWYQQSLDQGLQFLIQYYNGEERAKGNILERFSAQQFPDLHSELNLSSLELGDSALYFCASSVALREQFFGPGTRLTVL.

This chain connects TRBV7-2 to TRBJ2-1; 7 nucleotides match TRBD2. Losses at the gene ends were 3 bases for V and 2 bases for J; bases not matched to a gene: 10. Germline V gene lookup returns CDR1 SGHTA and CDR2 FQGNSA. The CDR3 runs 17 residues. CDR3 bases: TGTGCCAGCAGCTTGGTAACGACTAGCCTTACCTACAATGAGCAGTTCTTC. It specifies CASSLVTTSLTYNEQFF.

The genes are TRBV28 and TRBJ1-1; TRBD1 aligns across 8 bases. The CDR3 is 15 residues long. In germline, CDR1 is MDHEN, CDR2 SYDVKM. V was pared by 3 bases and J by 1 base, with 4 bases of the junction left unmatched. The CDR3 sequence: CASSFRGTGNTEAFF. CDR3 DNA sequence: TGTGCCAGCAGTTTTCGCGGGACAGGGAACACTGAAGCTTTCTTT.

The chain joins TRBV5-4 to TRBJ1-1, with D uncertain. CDR3 length: 13 amino acids. Germline V gene sequence: CDR1 SGHNT, CDR2 YYREEE (reference sequence). V lost 0 bases to trimming and J lost 7 bases, with 10 bases between them. Here the CDR3 DNA reads TGTGCCAGCAGCTTGGGTATGGGTGGTGAAGCTTTCTTT. Protein: CASSLGMGGEAFF.

The chain combines TRBV7-2 with TRBJ1-3; no clear D gene. From germline, CDR1 is SGHTA and CDR2 FQGNSA. The CDR3 length is 11 residues. Deletions cut 3 bases from V and 4 bases from J, with 1 base between. CDR3 sequence: CASSLGNTIYF. CDR3 DNA sequence: TGTGCCAGCAGCTTGGGAAACACCATATATTTT. The entire variable domain, with the rest obtained from reference TRBV7-2 and TRBJ1-3, is as follows: GAGVSQSPSNKVTEKGKDVELRCDPISGHTALYWYRQSLGQGLEFLIYFQGNSAPDKSGLPSDRFSAERTGGSVSTLTIQRTQQEDSAVYLCASSLGNTIYFGEGSWLTVV.

The J gene is TRBJ2-7, the V gene TRBV5-5; D tentatively fits TRBD1 or TRBD2 (5 bases each). CDR3 length equals 16 residues. V shed 0 bases and J shed 3 bases, with 16 bases lying between them. Germline CDR1 and CDR2: SGHKS and YYEKEE (reference sequence). The CDR3 DNA is TGTGCCAGCAGCTTGGGGGGACCTCCCTGGAGCTACGAGCAGTACTTC. Its protein product is CASSLGGPPWSYEQYF.

The chain recombines TRBV19 with TRBJ1-1; 9 bases align to TRBD1. Germline lookup yields CDR1 LNHDA and CDR2 SQIVND (reference sequence). The V and J ends lost 4 bases and 5 bases, in that order; junction bases with no gene match: 5. This CDR3 comprises 14 residues. The CDR3 here is CASSTRQGETEAFF. The DNA of the CDR3 is TGTGCCAGTAGTACCAGACAGGGGGAAACTGAAGCTTTCTTT.

The chain uses TRBV6-5 and TRBJ1-2; D gene uncertain. This CDR3 has 14 residues. Germline V gene lookup returns CDR1 MNHEY and CDR2 SVGAGI. Between the trimmed V and J ends, which lost 7 bases and 4 bases, there was a span of 16 bases. For the CDR3, the DNA is TGTGCCAGCACCGCAGGCGGACCGACCTATGGCTACACCTTC. Residues: CASTAGGPTYGYTF.

The genes are TRBV6-1 and TRBJ1-1; D may be TRBD1 (5 bases). Germline loops: CDR1 MNHNS, CDR2 SASEGT. CDR3 length: 16 residues. V was trimmed by 4 bases and J by 1 base, leaving 16 bases between them. CDR3 sequence reads: CASSVGRVVGNTEAFF. CDR3 DNA: TGTGCCAGCAGTGTTGGCAGGGTAGTAGGGAACACTGAAGCTTTCTTT.

The chain couples TRBV27 to TRBJ2-6; D is undetermined. V lost 3 bases and J 1 base, leaving 4 bases between the germline ends. CDR3 length equals 14 residues. CDR1 and CDR2 from the germline V gene are MNHEY and SMNVEV (reference sequence). The CDR3 protein is CASSFVSGANVLTF. The CDR3 DNA is TGTGCCAGCAGTTTCGTTTCTGGGGCCAACGTCCTGACTTTC.

The chain joins TRBV9 to TRBJ2-2; 7 bases match TRBD1. The germline V gene has CDR1 SGDLS and CDR2 YYNGEE. The CDR3 has 15 residues. V lost 3 bases and J lost 1; bases outside the gene matches: 3. The CDR3 region has the DNA TGTGCCAGCAGCGAGGGACAGCTGAACACCGGGGAGCTGTTTTTT. Amino acid sequence: CASSEGQLNTGELFF. The full variable domain, with the rest looked up from reference TRBV9 and TRBJ2-2, is DSGVTQTPKHLITATGQRVTLRCSPRSGDLSVYWYQQSLDQGLQFLIQYYNGEERAKGNILERFSAQQFPDLHSELNLSSLELGDSALYFCASSEGQLNTGELFFGEGSRLTVL.

The chain is built from TRBV18 and TRBJ2-3; 10 bases agree with TRBD1. This CDR3 region has 17 residues. Germline trimming cut 3 bases from V and 4 bases from J; bases unmatched to any gene: 10. Germline values: CDR1 KGHSH, CDR2 LQKENI. In nucleotides, the CDR3 is TGTGCCAGCTCACCCTCCCGGGACAGGGGTTTTGCAGATACGCAGTATTTT. It codes for CASSPSRDRGFADTQYF. The full variable domain, its missing parts supplied by reference TRBV18 and TRBJ2-3, is NAGVMQNPRHLVRRRGQEARLRCSPMKGHSHVYWYRQLPEEGLKFMVYLQKENIIDESGMPKERFSAEFPKEGPSILRIQQVVRGDSAAYFCASSPSRDRGFADTQYFGPGTRLTVL.

The sample holds one count of this clone. The chain has TRBV7-2 and TRBJ1-2; weak D call: TRBD1 (6 bases). This CDR3 region has 19 residues. The V gene's germline CDR1 is SGHTA and CDR2 FQGNSA. Trimming took off 5 bases at V and 4 bases at J, with 29 bases between the two ends. CDR3 sequence: CASSPRAGVTIDPIYGYTF. CDR3 nucleotides: TGTGCCAGCAGCCCACGGGCAGGGGTAACCATCGACCCGATCTATGGCTACACCTTC.

The rearrangement links TRBV10-3 to TRBJ2-5; 7 bases agree with TRBD2. The CDR3 totals 14 residues. Germline V lookup: CDR1 ENHRY, CDR2 SYGVKD. V trimming: 3 bases; J trimming: 1 base; junction bases outside the gene matches: 2. CDR3: CAISDASGQETQYF. The DNA of the CDR3 is TGTGCCATCAGTGACGCTAGCGGCCAAGAGACCCAGTACTTC.

The chain carries TRBV6-5 and TRBJ2-2; 7 nucleotides align to TRBD1. The V gene end was trimmed by 6 bases and the J gene end by 4 bases; junction bases not matched to a gene: 8. Germline V gene lookup returns CDR1 MNHEY and CDR2 SVGAGI. The CDR3 length is 15 residues. CDR3 sequence reads: CASSHDRVGTGELFF. The CDR3 DNA sequence: TGTGCCAGCAGCCACGACAGGGTGGGCACCGGGGAGCTGTTTTTT.

The chain couples TRBV5-6 to TRBJ2-3; a weak D match, TRBD1 (6 bases). V was clipped by 0 bases and J by 4 bases, with 6 bases between them. This CDR3 is 13 amino acids long. The germline V gene has CDR1 SGHDT and CDR2 YYEEEE. The CDR3 coding sequence is TGTGCCAGCAGCTTGGACAGGGCAGATACGCAGTATTTT. It yields the protein CASSLDRADTQYF.

This clone appeared once. At one end the junction does not follow the germline gene, possibly because of a read error. The chain combines TRBV30 with TRBJ1-5, with 7 positions matching TRBD1. The CDR3 loop spans 15 amino acids. CDR1 and CDR2 from the germline V gene are GTSNPN and SVGIG (reference sequence). CDR3 coding DNA: TGTGCCTGGAACCAGGCAGGGGGTAGCGATCAGCCCCAGCATTTT. Protein sequence: CAWNQAGGSDQPQHF.

The J gene is TRBJ2-2, the V gene TRBV4-1; a weak D match, TRBD1 (6 bases). The CDR3 extends over 16 amino acids. The germline V gene encodes CDR1 MGHRA and CDR2 YSYEKL. V lost 1 base to trimming and J lost 2 bases, with 11 bases between them. This CDR3 is CASSQVGAANTGELFF. CDR3 nucleotides: TGCGCCAGCAGCCAAGTGGGGGCTGCTAACACCGGGGAGCTGTTTTTT.

This chain joins TRBV4-1 and TRBJ1-2, with 8 positions matching TRBD1. V shed 0 bases and J 3 bases; nucleotides not matched to a gene: 3. Germline CDR1 and CDR2: MGHRA and YSYEKL. The CDR3 contains 15 residues. CDR3 sequence: CASSQDRGLDYGYTF. The CDR3 nucleotides read TGCGCCAGCAGCCAAGACAGGGGGCTGGACTATGGCTACACCTTC.